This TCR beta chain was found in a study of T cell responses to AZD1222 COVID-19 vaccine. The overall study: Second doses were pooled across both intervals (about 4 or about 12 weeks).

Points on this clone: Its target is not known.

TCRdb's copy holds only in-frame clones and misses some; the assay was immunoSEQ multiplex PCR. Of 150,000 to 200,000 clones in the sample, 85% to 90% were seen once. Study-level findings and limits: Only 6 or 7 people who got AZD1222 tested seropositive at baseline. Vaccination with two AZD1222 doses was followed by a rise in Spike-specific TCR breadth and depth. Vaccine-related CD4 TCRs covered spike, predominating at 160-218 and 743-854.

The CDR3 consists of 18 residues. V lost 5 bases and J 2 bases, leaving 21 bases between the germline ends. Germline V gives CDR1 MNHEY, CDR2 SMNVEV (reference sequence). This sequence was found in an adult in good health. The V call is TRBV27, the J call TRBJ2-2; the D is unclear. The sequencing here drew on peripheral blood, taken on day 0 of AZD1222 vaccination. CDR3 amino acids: CASSPNSLSYDNTGELFF. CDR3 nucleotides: TGTGCCAGCAGTCCCAACAGTCTCTCTTATGATAACACCGGGGAGCTGTTTTTT.